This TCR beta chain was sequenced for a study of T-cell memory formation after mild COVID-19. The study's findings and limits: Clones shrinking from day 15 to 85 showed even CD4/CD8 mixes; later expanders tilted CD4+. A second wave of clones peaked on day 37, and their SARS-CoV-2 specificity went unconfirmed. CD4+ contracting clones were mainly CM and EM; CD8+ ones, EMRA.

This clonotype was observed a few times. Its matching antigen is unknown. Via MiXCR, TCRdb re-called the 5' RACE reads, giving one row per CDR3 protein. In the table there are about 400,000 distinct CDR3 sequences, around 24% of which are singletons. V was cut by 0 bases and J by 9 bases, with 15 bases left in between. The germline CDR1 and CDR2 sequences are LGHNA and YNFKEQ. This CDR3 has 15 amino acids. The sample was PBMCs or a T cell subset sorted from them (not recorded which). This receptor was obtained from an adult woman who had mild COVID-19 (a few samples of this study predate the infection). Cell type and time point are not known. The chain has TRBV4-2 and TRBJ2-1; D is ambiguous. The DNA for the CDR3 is TGTGCCAGCAGCCAAGAGCATAAGACCCGAGGTGAGCAGTTCTTC. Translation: CASSQEHKTRGEQFF.